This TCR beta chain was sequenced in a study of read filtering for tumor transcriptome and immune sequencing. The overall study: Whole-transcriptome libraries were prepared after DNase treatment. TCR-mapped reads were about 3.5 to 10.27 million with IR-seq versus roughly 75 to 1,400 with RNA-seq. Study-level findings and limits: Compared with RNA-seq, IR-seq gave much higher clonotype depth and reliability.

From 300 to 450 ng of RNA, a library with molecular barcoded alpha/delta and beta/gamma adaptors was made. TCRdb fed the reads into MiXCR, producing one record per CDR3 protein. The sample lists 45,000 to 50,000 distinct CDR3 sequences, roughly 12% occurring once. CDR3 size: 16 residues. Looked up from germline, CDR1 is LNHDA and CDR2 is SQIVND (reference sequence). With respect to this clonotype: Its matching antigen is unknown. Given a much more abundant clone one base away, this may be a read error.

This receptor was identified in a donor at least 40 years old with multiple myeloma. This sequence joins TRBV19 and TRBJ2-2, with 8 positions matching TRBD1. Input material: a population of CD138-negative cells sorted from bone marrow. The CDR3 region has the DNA TGTGCCAGTAGTCAGGGGGCGCGGAAAGTGACCGGGGAGCTGCTTTTT. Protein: CASSQGARKVTGELLF.